This T cell receptor beta chain came from a study of shared clonotypes between healthy human individuals. Regarding the study as a whole: For naive CD4 cells, approximately 4.7% of clonotypes were shared across a handful of donors.

On this clone: Its antigen is not known.

The assay was immunoSEQ multiplex PCR, and TCRdb's table has in-frame clones only and misses some. The data hold some 2 million clones, with approximately 94% observed a single time. V lost 3 bases, J lost 0 bases, and 9 bases lay in between. The CDR3 extends over 14 amino acids. Germline loops: CDR1 SGDLS, CDR2 YYNGEE. The naive CD8 subset, CD45RO-negative cells positively selected for CCR7, excluded terminally differentiated effector memory CD45RA+ cells. Healthy HIV-negative adults with no recent acute infections or vaccinations were recruited as donors. The V gene is TRBV9, the J gene TRBJ2-5; possibly TRBD2 for D (7 bases). The sequence came from a man aged 18-30 years in good health. The source material was naive CD8+ T cells sorted from blood. The CDR3 DNA reads TGTGCCAGCAGCGAGGGGGGGCACCAAGAGACCCAGTACTTC. As protein: CASSEGGHQETQYF.